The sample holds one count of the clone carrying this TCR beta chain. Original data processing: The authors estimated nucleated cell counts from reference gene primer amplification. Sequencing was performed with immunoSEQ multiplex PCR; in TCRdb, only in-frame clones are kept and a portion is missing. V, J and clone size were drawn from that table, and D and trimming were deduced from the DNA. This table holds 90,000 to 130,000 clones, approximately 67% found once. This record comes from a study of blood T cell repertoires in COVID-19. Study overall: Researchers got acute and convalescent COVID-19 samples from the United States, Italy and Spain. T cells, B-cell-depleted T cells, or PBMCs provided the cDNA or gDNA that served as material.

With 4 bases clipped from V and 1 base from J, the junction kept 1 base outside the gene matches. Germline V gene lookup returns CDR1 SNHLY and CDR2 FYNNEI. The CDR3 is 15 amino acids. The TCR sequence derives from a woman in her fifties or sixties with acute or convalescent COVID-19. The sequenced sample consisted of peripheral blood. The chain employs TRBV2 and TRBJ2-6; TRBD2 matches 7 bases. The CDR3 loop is CASSGGGSGANVLTF. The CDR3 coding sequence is TGTGCCAGCAGTGGCGGGGGATCTGGGGCCAACGTCCTGACTTTC. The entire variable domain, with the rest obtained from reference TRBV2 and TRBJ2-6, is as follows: EPEVTQTPSHQVTQMGQEVILRCVPISNHLYFYWYRQILGQKVEFLVSFYNNEISEKSEIFDDQFSVERPDGSNFTLKIRSTKLEDSAMYFCASSGGGSGANVLTFGAGSRLTVL.